The T cell receptor beta chain described here comes from a study of shared clonotypes between healthy human individuals. Each cell subset's genomic DNA was divided evenly among several immunoSEQ plates. Produced via immunoSEQ multiplex PCR; TCRdb's table is partial and in-frame only. This sample has approximately 2.3 million clones; approximately 93% occur once, and the top ten carry 0.3% to 0.4%. Sequencing was done on a sample of naive CD4+ T cells from PBMCs. Subset specified: CD45RA+ positively selected. The sequence was obtained from a man younger than 30 in good health. Some clones in this sample may be carry-over from other donors' samples.

In DNA, the CDR3 is TGCGCCAGCAGCCAAGATATTCGGGCAGGCAGTGGAAACACCATATATTTT. Amino acids: CASSQDIRAGSGNTIYF. The chain carries TRBV4-1 and TRBJ1-3; D not resolved. Per the germline V gene, CDR1 is MGHRA and CDR2 is YSYEKL. The CDR3 length is 17 residues. The V gene lost 0 bases and the J gene lost 3 bases, with 15 bases spanning the gap.